This TCR beta chain was identified in a study of CD8 T cells in ankylosing spondylitis. Study results and limitations: What seemed typical of ankylosing spondylitis blood was a TCR beta motif built from several highly homologous variants.

TCRdb re-analysed the 5' RACE reads in MiXCR, keeping a single row per CDR3 protein. The data contain 450,000 or so distinct CDR3 sequences, 20% to 30% of them singletons. This clonotype appeared a few times. Its antigen is not identified. Input material: blood, either unsorted or a sorted T cell fraction (not recorded which). The receptor was isolated from a male donor with ankylosing spondylitis.

CDR3 DNA sequence: TGTGCCAGCAGCTTAGTGGGAGAGGAGAAAAATACGCAGTATTTT. Translating it yields CASSLVGEEKNTQYF. This rearrangement joins TRBV7-9 to TRBJ2-3, with TRBD2 as a possible D gene (5 bases). From germline, CDR1 is SEHNR and CDR2 FQNEAQ (reference sequence). The CDR3 loop spans 15 amino acids. With 1 base removed from V and 7 bases from J, the gap between germline ends came to 15 bases.